This TCR beta chain was found in a study of T cells in Graves' hyperthyroidism and ophthalmopathy. Study information: The authors collected peripheral blood at initial diagnosis, before any treatment.

Trimming left V 4 bases short and J 1 base short, with 18 bases between. Germline CDR1 SGHRS, CDR2 YFSETQ. This CDR3 is built from 17 residues. TCR beta CDR3 regions were amplified from RNA. Primed by the HTBI set, a first-round RT-PCR was run on the TCR CDR3. TCRdb called the multiplex PCR reads again in MiXCR, with one record for every CDR3 protein. The data contain about 400,000 distinct CDR3 sequences, roughly an eighth of them singletons. Comment on this clonotype: Its cognate antigen is unknown.

Study-level findings and limits: In the blood, most expanded thyroid clonotypes above 0.001 appeared as well. Stable hyperthyroidism was separated from ophthalmopathy by a model based on 13 V-J features.

PBMCs were obtained from roughly 10 ml fresh peripheral blood. The source material was blood. The source of this sequence is a woman younger than 30 with Graves' hyperthyroidism. The chain has TRBV5-1 and TRBJ2-1, with a weak D call TRBD1 (6 bases). The CDR3 protein is CASSQEQGRSSYNEQFF. The CDR3 bases are TGCGCCAGCAGCCAGGAACAGGGCCGATCGTCCTACAATGAGCAGTTCTTC.